This T cell receptor (beta chain) is from a study of neurological immune-mediated disorders. Study-wide points: HTLV-1-associated myelopathy had the most TCR clonal expansion, whereas multiple sclerosis had the least (lower than in healthy controls).

The making of cDNA relied on 5'RACE with 10-nucleotide random UMIs. TCRdb re-called the 5' RACE reads through MiXCR, storing one row per CDR3 protein. The sample has roughly 16,000 distinct CDR3 sequences, roughly 9% seen once. V shed 6 bases and J 0 bases; nucleotides not matched to a gene: 8. Germline V gene sequence: CDR1 MNHNY, CDR2 SVGAGI (reference sequence). This CDR3 comprises 17 residues. The sample holds many counts of this clonotype. The target antigen is unknown. Sequenced: CD8+ T cells from blood. V gene TRBV6-6 combines with J gene TRBJ2-1, with TRBD2 identical over 10 bases. The source of this sequence is a man aged 50 or older in good health. CDR3 protein: CASSWLAGANSYNEQFF. The CDR3 bases are TGTGCCAGCAGCTGGCTAGCGGGAGCCAACTCCTACAATGAGCAGTTCTTC.